This T cell receptor beta chain derives from a study of cytomegalovirus exposure and HLA in healthy donors. General observations from the study: An analysis was carried out later, and it reportedly showed fewer N-insertions in an Asian-associated ancestry cluster than the approximately 700-donor mean. Three of the chains that were CMV-associated were confirmed in vitro to be specific for CMV antigens.

A note on this clone: The antigen is unknown.

The CDR3 has 14 residues. Germline values: CDR1 SEHNR, CDR2 FQNEAQ (reference sequence). V trimming: 7 bases; J trimming: 4 bases; junction bases outside the gene matches: 5. Researchers ran the PCR with 60 Vbeta and 13 Jbeta primers. This table comes from immunoSEQ multiplex PCR, and its TCRdb copy is limited to in-frame clones, with some not included. In all, the sample yields about 130,000 clones. Material for sequencing was PBMCs. The source is a man younger than 30 in good health and CMV-seronegative. V gene TRBV7-9 combines with J gene TRBJ1-3; 9 positions match TRBD1. This CDR3 is CASTPGTGGNTIYF. CDR3 DNA sequence: TGTGCCAGCACCCCCGGGACAGGGGGAAACACCATATATTTT. Complete variable domain (other parts from reference TRBV7-9 and TRBJ1-3): DTGVSQNPRHKITKRGQNVTFRCDPISEHNRLYWYRQTLGQGPEFLTYFQNEAQLEKSRLLSDRFSAERPKGSFSTLEIQRTEQGDSAMYLCASTPGTGGNTIYFGEGSWLTVV.